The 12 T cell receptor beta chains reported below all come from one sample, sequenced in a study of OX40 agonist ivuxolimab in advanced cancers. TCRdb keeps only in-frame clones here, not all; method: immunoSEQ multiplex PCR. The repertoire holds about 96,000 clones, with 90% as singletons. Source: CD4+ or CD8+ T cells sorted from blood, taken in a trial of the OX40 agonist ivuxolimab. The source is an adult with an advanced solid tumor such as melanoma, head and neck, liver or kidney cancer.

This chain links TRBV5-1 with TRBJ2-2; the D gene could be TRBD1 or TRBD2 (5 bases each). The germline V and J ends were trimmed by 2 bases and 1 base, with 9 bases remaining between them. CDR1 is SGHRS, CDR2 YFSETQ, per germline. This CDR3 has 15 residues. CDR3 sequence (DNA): TGCGCCAGCAGCTTAGGGACCCAGAACACCGGGGAGCTGTTTTTT. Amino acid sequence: CASSLGTQNTGELFF.

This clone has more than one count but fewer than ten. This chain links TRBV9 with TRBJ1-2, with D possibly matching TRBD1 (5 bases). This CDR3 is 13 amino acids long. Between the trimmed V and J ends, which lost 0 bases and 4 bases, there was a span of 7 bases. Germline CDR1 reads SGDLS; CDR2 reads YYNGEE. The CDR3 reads CASSVGGSYGYTF. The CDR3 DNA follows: TGTGCCAGCAGCGTAGGGGGCTCCTATGGCTACACCTTC. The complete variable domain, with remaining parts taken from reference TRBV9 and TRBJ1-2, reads DSGVTQTPKHLITATGQRVTLRCSPRSGDLSVYWYQQSLDQGLQFLIQYYNGEERAKGNILERFSAQQFPDLHSELNLSSLELGDSALYFCASSVGGSYGYTFGSGTRLTVV.

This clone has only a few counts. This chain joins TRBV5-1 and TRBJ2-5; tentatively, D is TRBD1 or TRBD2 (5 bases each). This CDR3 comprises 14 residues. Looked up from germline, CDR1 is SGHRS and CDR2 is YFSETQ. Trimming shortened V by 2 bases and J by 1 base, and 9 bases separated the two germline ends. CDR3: CASSFAGTQETQYF. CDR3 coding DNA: TGCGCCAGCAGCTTCGCAGGGACCCAAGAGACCCAGTACTTC.

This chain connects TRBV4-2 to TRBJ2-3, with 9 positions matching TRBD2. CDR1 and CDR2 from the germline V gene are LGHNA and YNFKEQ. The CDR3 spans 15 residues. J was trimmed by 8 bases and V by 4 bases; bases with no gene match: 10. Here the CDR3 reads CASSLVAGGPGTQYF. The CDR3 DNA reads TGTGCCAGCAGCCTCGTCGCGGGAGGGCCGGGTACGCAGTATTTT.

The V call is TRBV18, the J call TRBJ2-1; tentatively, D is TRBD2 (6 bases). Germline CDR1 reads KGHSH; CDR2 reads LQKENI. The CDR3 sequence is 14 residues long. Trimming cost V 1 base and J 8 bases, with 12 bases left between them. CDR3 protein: CASSPLSSGDEQFF. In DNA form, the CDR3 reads TGTGCCAGCTCACCACTCTCCTCGGGGGATGAGCAGTTCTTC.

CDR3 sequence (DNA): TGTGCCAGCAGAATTACCGGGACAGGGAGCTACGGAAGTGGCTACACCTTC. Translation: CASRITGTGSYGSGYTF. The J gene is TRBJ1-2, the V gene TRBV28; TRBD1 matches 9 bases. The CDR3 is made up of 17 amino acids. Germline lookup yields CDR1 MDHEN and CDR2 SYDVKM. V trimming: 6 bases; J trimming: 7 bases; junction bases outside the gene matches: 18.

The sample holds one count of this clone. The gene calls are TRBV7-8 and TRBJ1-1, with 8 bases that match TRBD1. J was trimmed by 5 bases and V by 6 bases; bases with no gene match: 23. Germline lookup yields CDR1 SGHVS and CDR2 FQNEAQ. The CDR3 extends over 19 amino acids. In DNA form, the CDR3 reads TGTGCCAGCAGTCCGGCGACAGGACAGGGCGTCGGGGGGAGGACTGAAGCTTTCTTT. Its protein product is CASSPATGQGVGGRTEAFF.

The CDR3 sequence is CASSLVPWGQGTAEAFF. The CDR3 bases are TGTGCCAGCAGCTTAGTCCCATGGGGACAGGGTACGGCTGAAGCTTTCTTT. V usage is TRBV7-2 and J usage is TRBJ1-1; TRBD1 agrees at 9 bases. Germline V lookup: CDR1 SGHTA, CDR2 FQGNSA. The CDR3 totals 17 residues. With 1 base clipped from V and 6 bases from J, the junction kept 12 bases outside the gene matches.

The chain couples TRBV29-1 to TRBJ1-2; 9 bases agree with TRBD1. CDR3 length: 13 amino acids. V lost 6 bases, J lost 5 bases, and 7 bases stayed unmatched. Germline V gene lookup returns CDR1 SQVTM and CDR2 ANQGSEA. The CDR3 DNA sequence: TGCAGCGTCCAAACAGGGGGCGGGTATGGCTACACCTTC. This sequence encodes CSVQTGGGYGYTF. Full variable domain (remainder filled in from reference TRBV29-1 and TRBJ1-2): SAVISQKPSRDICQRGTSLTIQCQVDSQVTMMFWYRQQPGQSLTLIATANQGSEATYESGFVIDKFPISRPNLTFSTLTVSNMSPEDSSIYLCSVQTGGGYGYTFGSGTRLTVV.

Written as DNA, the CDR3 is TGTGCCACCAGCAGAGATAGGGTCTCCTACAATGAGCAGTTCTTC. This encodes CATSRDRVSYNEQFF. The genes are TRBV15 and TRBJ2-1; no firm D call. Germline CDR1 reads LNHNV; CDR2 reads YYDKDF (reference sequence). V lost 0 bases and J 0 bases, leaving 6 bases between the germline ends. The CDR3 loop spans 15 amino acids.

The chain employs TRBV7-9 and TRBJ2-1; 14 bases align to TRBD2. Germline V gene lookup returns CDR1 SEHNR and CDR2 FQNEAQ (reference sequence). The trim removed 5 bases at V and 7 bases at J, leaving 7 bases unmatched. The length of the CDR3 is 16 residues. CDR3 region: CASSEGLAGVKNEQFF. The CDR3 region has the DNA TGTGCCAGCAGCGAGGGACTAGCGGGAGTTAAAAATGAGCAGTTCTTC.

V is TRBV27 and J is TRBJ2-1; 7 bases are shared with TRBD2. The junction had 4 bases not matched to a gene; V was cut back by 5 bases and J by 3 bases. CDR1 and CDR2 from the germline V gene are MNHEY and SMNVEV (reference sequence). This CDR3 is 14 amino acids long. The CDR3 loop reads CASSPGLIYNEQFF. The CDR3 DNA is TGTGCCAGCAGTCCGGGACTAATCTACAATGAGCAGTTCTTC.